The rows below give T cell receptor beta chains drawn from one sample of a study of human T cells and chemical hapten exposure. TCRdb re-called the RACE reads with MiXCR, one entry per CDR3 protein. This sample has 38,000 or so distinct CDR3 sequences; 6.5% to 8% occur once, and the top ten carry 1.3%. Source: whole blood, taken in connection with sensitization to the hapten diphenylcyclopropenone (DPC). Receptors were obtained from a woman in her fifties or sixties with alopecia areata. Some clones in this sample may be carry-over from other donors' samples. Both conserved end residues are trimmed from each CDR3. A clone size is listed for some rows: how often the clone was seen (once, few, many), or a class if it is expanded.

abundance	v_gene	CDR3aa
many	TRBV9	ASSVGPGFPEKLF
many	TRBV6-5	ASSSLRGTEAF
many	TRBV7-9	ASSFEVKSEAF
few	TRBV11-3	ASSITSGRAGYTGELF
many	TRBV7-8	ASSFNNRGRNIQY
many	TRBV28	ASSLTGTGGNEKLF
many	TRBV20-1	SARWGNSGNTIY
many	TRBV18	ASSPLAENEQF
many	TRBV10-3	AISPGSVNTEAF
.	TRBV7-3	ASSSSGRGNEQF
few	TRBV20-1	SAPGSLAGEDTQY
many	TRBV29-1	SVGFSYEQY
.	TRBV12-3/TRBV12-4	ASSFYPGSTEAF
many	TRBV29-1	SVLQVVNTEAF
.	TRBV20-1	SAWDGSNSPLH
many	TRBV29-1	SAQGATNEKLF
many	TRBV29-1	SALLGGTGELF
many	TRBV11-2	ASSRAGTDARRY
.	TRBV29-1	SVERVTQY
.	TRBV28	AEITEAF
once	TRBV20-1	SARRGLLNTGELF
.	TRBV7-2	ASRPGGVGRGDTQY
.	TRBV7-8	ASSGPTGPSNQPQH
many	TRBV12-3/TRBV12-4	ASSLTGKSGANVLT
.	TRBV20-1	SVPQPYNEQF